The clone carrying this T cell receptor beta chain was seen a few times. Its antigen is not identified. Memory CD4+ T cells were sorted as CD4+CD45RO+CD25- cells. Study-wide results and limits: Tumor-infiltrating Treg TCR alpha and beta sequences overlapped most with tumor naive CD4+ T cells, then blood naive. Larger-cohort validation covered only one TCR beta V-J rearrangement.

From the 5' RACE reads, TCRdb called clonotypes with MiXCR, one entry per CDR3 protein. The profile shows roughly 44,000 distinct CDR3 sequences, 29% of them singletons. The receptor comes from a female donor with breast cancer. Input material: memory CD4+ T cells sorted from a lymph node. Subset denoted: memory CD4+ T cells, CD4+CD45RO+CD25-.

CDR3 DNA: TGTGCCACTGCTCGTAACGGGAGGTCAGATACGCAGTATTTT. Amino acid sequence: CATARNGRSDTQYF. The V gene is TRBV10-3, the J gene TRBJ2-3, with TRBD2 matching over 7 bases. The J segment lost 4 bases and the V segment lost 10 bases, leaving 11 bases of the junction unmatched. The CDR3 is 14 residues long. The germline V gene has CDR1 ENHRY and CDR2 SYGVKD.